Listed below are T cell receptor beta chains from one sample, sequenced in a study of blood T cell repertoires in COVID-19. The repertoire was sequenced with immunoSEQ multiplex PCR; TCRdb's copy has only in-frame clones and lacks some. The sample includes about 90,000 clones, around 90% seen only once; the top ten take 3% to 4%. What was sequenced was peripheral blood. All receptors come from a woman aged 70-85 years with acute or convalescent COVID-19. Each CDR3 is given with its conserved first and last residue. Some rows mark clone size as missing; the rest say once, few, many or name a class of expanded clone.

J	V	size	CDR3
TRBJ2-2	TRBV28	NA	CASSFSGGPSSVGELFF
TRBJ2-5	TRBV5-4	NA	CASSSGTGPLSQYF
TRBJ2-3	TRBV10-3	NA	CAISDEGGQPLGNTQYF
TRBJ2-1	TRBV4-1	NA	CASSQGRLAGGLNEQFF
TRBJ2-3	TRBV29-1	NA	CSADYLASTDTQYF
TRBJ1-5	TRBV12-3/TRBV12-4	NA	CASSLVEAGPQHF
TRBJ1-5	TRBV10-3	NA	CAISGTGGVNTNQPQHF
TRBJ1-1	TRBV7-9	NA	CASSSSIRPGAFF
TRBJ2-3	TRBV7-2	NA	CASSLGQGWNTDTQYF
TRBJ2-1	TRBV6-2/TRBV6-3	NA	CASSSRLAGTYNEQFF
TRBJ2-2	TRBV19	NA	CASSIEGPAASTGELFF
TRBJ2-3	TRBV19	few	CASKNRGYSTDTQYF
TRBJ2-1	TRBV5-1	NA	CASSLVSAGMFEHEQFF
TRBJ1-5	TRBV28	NA	CASRFAGPQHF
TRBJ1-3	TRBV9	NA	CASSPTRVGNTIYF
TRBJ2-1	TRBV11-3	NA	CASSLSASGANEQFF
TRBJ2-1	TRBV2	NA	CASADYSQQFF
TRBJ1-2	TRBV6-4	NA	CASSDGLGVRNYGYTF
TRBJ2-1	TRBV5-4	NA	CASQWGHEQFF
TRBJ2-2	TRBV4-2	NA	CASSQGGQGFTGELFF
TRBJ1-6	TRBV28	NA	CASSLAGGRNSPLHF
TRBJ1-1	TRBV6-2/TRBV6-3	NA	CASSPLFGTGGRDTEAFF
TRBJ1-6	TRBV10-2	few	CASSELRTGTNSPLHF
TRBJ2-1	TRBV5-1	NA	CASSLVQNNEQFF
TRBJ2-5	TRBV2	NA	CASSPQGRETQYF
TRBJ2-1	TRBV20-1	NA	CSASLFEGLAGREQFF
TRBJ1-6	TRBV28	NA	CASSPGSGNSPLHF
TRBJ2-3	TRBV3-1/TRBV3-2	NA	CASSQGGRGLSTDTQYF
TRBJ2-5	TRBV7-2	NA	CASSLQTVRLGQETQYF
TRBJ1-1	TRBV5-1	NA	CASSLQGSNTEAFF
TRBJ1-5	TRBV27	once	CASSWTGTSNQPQHF
TRBJ2-3	TRBV12-3/TRBV12-4	NA	CASSLASGHTQYF
TRBJ2-2	TRBV19	NA	CASSVGTSGGARELFF
TRBJ2-3	TRBV6-1	NA	CASSDGLAQSTDTQYF
TRBJ2-3	TRBV18	NA	CASSEWDRGGTDTQYF
TRBJ2-3	TRBV10-2	once	CASSERAGVGSTDTQYF
TRBJ1-1	TRBV5-4	NA	CASSDRGLTEAFF
TRBJ1-6	TRBV6-5	NA	CASSITGLNSPLHF
TRBJ2-3	TRBV18	NA	CASSPQSAVGTDTQYF
TRBJ2-7	TRBV6-6	NA	CASSYSNGVGEQYF
TRBJ2-7	TRBV3-1/TRBV3-2	NA	CASEGSPYEQYF
TRBJ2-2	TRBV2	NA	CASSDGGPTAENTGELFF
TRBJ1-6	TRBV7-2	NA	CASSLEQGVYSPLHF
TRBJ2-2	TRBV18	NA	CASSPPGQGTGELFF